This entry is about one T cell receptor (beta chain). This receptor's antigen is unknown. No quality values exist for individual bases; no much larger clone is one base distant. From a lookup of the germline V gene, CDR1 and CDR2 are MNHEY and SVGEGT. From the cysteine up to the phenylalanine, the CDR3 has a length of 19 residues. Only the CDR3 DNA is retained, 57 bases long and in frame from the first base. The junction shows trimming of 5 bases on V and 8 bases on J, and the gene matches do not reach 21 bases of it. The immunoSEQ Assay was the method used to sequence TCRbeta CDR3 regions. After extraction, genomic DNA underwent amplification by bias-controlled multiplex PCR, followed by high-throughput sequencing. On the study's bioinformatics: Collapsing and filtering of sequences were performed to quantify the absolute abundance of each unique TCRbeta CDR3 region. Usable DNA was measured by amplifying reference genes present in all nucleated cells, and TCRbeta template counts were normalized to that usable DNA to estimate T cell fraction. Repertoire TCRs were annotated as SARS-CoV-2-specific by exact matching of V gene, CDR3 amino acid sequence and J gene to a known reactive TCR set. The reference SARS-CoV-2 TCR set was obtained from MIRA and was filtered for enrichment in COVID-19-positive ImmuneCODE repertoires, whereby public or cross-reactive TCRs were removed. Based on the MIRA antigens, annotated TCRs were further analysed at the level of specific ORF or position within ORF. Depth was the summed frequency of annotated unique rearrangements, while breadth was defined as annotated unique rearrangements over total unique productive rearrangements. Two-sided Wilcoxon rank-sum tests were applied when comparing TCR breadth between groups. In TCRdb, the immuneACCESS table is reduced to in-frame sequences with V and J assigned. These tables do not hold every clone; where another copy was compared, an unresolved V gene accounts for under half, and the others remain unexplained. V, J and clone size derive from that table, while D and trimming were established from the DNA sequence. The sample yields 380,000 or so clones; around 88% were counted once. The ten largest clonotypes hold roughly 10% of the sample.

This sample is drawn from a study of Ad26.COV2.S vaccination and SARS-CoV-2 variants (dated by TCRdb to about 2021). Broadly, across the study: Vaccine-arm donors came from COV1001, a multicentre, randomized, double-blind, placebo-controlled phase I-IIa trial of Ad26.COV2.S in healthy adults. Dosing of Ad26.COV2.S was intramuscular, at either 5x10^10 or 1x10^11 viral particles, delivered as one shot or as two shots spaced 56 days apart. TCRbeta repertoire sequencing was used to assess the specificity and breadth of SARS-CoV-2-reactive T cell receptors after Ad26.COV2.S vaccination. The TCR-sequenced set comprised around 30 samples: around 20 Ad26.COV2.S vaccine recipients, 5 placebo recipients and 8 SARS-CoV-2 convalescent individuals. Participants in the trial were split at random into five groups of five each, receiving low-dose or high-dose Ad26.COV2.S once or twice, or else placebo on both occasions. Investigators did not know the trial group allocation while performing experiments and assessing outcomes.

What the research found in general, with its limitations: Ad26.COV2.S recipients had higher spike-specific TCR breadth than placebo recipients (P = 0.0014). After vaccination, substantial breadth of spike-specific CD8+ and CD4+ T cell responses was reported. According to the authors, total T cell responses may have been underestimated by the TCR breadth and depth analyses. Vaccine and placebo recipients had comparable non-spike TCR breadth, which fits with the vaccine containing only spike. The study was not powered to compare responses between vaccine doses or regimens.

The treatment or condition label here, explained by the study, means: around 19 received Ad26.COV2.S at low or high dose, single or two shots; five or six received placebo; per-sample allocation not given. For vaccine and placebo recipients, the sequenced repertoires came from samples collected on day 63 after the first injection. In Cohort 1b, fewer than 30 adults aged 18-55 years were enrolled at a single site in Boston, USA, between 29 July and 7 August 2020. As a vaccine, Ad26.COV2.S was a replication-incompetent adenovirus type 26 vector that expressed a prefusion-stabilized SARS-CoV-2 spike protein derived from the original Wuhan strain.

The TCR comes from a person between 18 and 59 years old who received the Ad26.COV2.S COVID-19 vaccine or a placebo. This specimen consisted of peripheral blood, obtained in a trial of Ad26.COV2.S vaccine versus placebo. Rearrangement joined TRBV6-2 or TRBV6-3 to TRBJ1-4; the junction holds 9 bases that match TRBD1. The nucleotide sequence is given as TGTGCCAGCAGTCCCCCACTACTGATTAAACAGGGGGCAGGCGAAAAACTGTTTTTT. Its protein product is CASSPPLLIKQGAGEKLFF.